Listed below are T cell receptor beta chains from one sample, sequenced in a study of regulatory dendritic cells for organ transplantation. The protocol was immunoSEQ multiplex PCR, while the TCRdb copy is restricted to in-frame clones and leaves out a portion. Of roughly 27,000 clones in the sample, 60% to 80% were seen once. Sequenced: memory CD4+ T cells from blood. The source of these receptors is a human donor in good health. Each CDR3 is given with its conserved first and last residue. A D gene is named only where the DNA matches it firmly. Clone size, where shown, is once, few, many, or a class for clones that have expanded.

>NA|TRBV6-5|NA|14|TRBJ1-5
TGTGCCAGCAGTTACGCTTTAGGGGATCAGCCCCAGCATTTT
CASSYALGDQPQHF
>NA|TRBV11-2|once|15|TRBJ2-7
TGTGCCAGCAGCTTAGCGAGGGCGGCAGCCTACGAGCAGTACTTC
CASSLARAAAYEQYF
>NA|TRBV9|NA|13|TRBJ1-1
TGTGCCAGCAGCGTCGTCCAGGACACTGAAGCTTTCTTT
CASSVVQDTEAFF
>NA|TRBV23-1|NA|12|TRBJ2-2
TGCGCCAGCCTAGGGGCCACCGGGGAGCTGTTTTTT
CASLGATGELFF
>TRBD1|TRBV9|NA|15|TRBJ1-1
TGTGCCAGCAGCCCGATAGGACAGGGGGCCACTGAAGCTTTCTTT
CASSPIGQGATEAFF
>NA|TRBV7-2|NA|15|TRBJ1-3
TGTGCCAGCAGCTTTATTCAGGGCGCTGGAAACACCATATATTTT
CASSFIQGAGNTIYF
>TRBD1|TRBV11-2|NA|15|TRBJ2-2
TGTGCCAGCAGCGCACAGGGACAGGGGTTCGGGGAGCTGTTTTTT
CASSAQGQGFGELFF
>NA|TRBV18|NA|13|TRBJ2-5
TGTGCCAGCTCATCGACGCGCCAAGAGACCCAGTACTTC
CASSSTRQETQYF
>TRBD1|TRBV18|NA|15|TRBJ2-3
TGTGCCAGCTCACCCCGGGACAGAGCCACAGATACGCAGTATTTT
CASSPRDRATDTQYF
>TRBD2|TRBV7-8|NA|16|TRBJ2-3
TGTGCCAGCAGCTTGGATTCGGGACTAGCGGCAGATACGCAGTATTTT
CASSLDSGLAADTQYF
>TRBD1|TRBV5-4|few|17|TRBJ1-2
TGTGCCAGCAGCTTGAGCTCAGGGGGAAACTTTAACTATGGCTACACCTTC
CASSLSSGGNFNYGYTF
>NA|TRBV28|NA|13|TRBJ1-2
TGTGCCAGCAGTAACGACGGGACTGATGGCTACACCTTC
CASSNDGTDGYTF
>NA|TRBV4-2|NA|16|TRBJ2-1
TGTGCCAGCAGCCCGCACACCGGGGGCAGGAGCGATGAGCAGTTCTTC
CASSPHTGGRSDEQFF
>TRBD2|TRBV9|NA|17|TRBJ2-2
TGTGCCAGCAGCGTAGATGCCTCCCGGGAGGGCACCGGGGAGCTGTTTTTT
CASSVDASREGTGELFF
>NA|TRBV9|NA|13|TRBJ2-3
TGTGCCAGCAGCCCAACCCCGGGGGATACGCAGTATTTT
CASSPTPGDTQYF
>NA|TRBV18|NA|14|TRBJ2-1
TGTGCCAGCTCACCAATGGAGGGGTTAAGTGAGCAGTTCTTC
CASSPMEGLSEQFF
>TRBD1|TRBV6-6|NA|14|TRBJ1-2
TGTGCCAGCAGTTTCGGACAGGGGGTATATGGCTACACCTTC
CASSFGQGVYGYTF
>NA|TRBV6-1|few|12|TRBJ1-2
TGTGCCAGCAGCCGGGACATCTATGGCTACACCTTC
CASSRDIYGYTF
>TRBD2|TRBV2|NA|14|TRBJ2-2
TGTGCCAGCCGGGGACTAGCGAACACCGGGGAGCTGTTTTTT
CASRGLANTGELFF
>NA|TRBV5-1|NA|14|TRBJ1-1
TGCGCCAGCAGCTTGGGGACAATGAACACTGAAGCTTTCTTT
CASSLGTMNTEAFF
>TRBD2|TRBV11-3|NA|16|TRBJ2-3
TGTGCCAGCAGCGTCGGGAGCGGGAGGGCCCAAGATACGCAGTATTTT
CASSVGSGRAQDTQYF
>TRBD1|TRBV6-5|few|13|TRBJ1-2
TGTGCCAGCAGTTACCAGGGGGCTCTTGGCTACACCTTC
CASSYQGALGYTF
>TRBD1|TRBV30|NA|18|TRBJ1-6
TGTGCCTGGAGTGTACTTTTTCAGGGGGGCTCCTATAATTCACCCCTCCACTTT
CAWSVLFQGGSYNSPLHF
>NA|TRBV5-8|NA|15|TRBJ1-5
TGTGCCAGCAGCTTGATGCAGAGCTCCGATCAGCCCCAGCATTTT
CASSLMQSSDQPQHF
>NA|TRBV7-9|once|13|TRBJ1-1
TGTGCCAGCAGCTCCCGACAGGACACTGAAGCTTTCTTT
CASSSRQDTEAFF
>NA|TRBV6-6|NA|14|TRBJ2-7
TGTGCCAGCAGTTACTCGAAGGTATACTACGAGCAGTACTTC
CASSYSKVYYEQYF
>NA|TRBV7-2|NA|16|TRBJ1-4
TGTGCCAGCAGCTCCCACGACAGACTTTTAAATGAAAAACTGTTTTTT
CASSSHDRLLNEKLFF
>NA|TRBV7-2|once|16|TRBJ1-4
TGTGCCAGCAGCGTCATACGGCCCCAGGGTGGGGAAAAACTGTTTTTT
CASSVIRPQGGEKLFF
>NA|TRBV28|NA|11|TRBJ2-7
TGTGCCAGCAGTTTACGCGGGCCGCAGTACTTC
CASSLRGPQYF